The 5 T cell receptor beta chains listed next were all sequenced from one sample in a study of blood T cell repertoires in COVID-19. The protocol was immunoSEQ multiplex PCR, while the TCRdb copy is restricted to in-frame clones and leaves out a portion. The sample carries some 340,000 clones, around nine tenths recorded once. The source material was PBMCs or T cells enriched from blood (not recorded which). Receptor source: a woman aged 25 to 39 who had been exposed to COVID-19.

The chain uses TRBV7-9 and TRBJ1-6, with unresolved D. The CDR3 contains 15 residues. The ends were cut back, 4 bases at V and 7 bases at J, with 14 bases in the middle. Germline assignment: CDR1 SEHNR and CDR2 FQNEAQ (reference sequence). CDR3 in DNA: TGTGCCAGCAGCTCCCGGACTGGTACGAATTCACCCCTCCACTTT. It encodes CASSSRTGTNSPLHF. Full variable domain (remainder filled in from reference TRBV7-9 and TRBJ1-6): DTGVSQNPRHKITKRGQNVTFRCDPISEHNRLYWYRQTLGQGPEFLTYFQNEAQLEKSRLLSDRFSAERPKGSFSTLEIQRTEQGDSAMYLCASSSRTGTNSPLHFGNGTRLTVT.

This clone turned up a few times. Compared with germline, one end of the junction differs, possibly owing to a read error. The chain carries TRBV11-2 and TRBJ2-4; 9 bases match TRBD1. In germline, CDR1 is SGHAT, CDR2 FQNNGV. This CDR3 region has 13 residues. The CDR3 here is CASSLDRDGDREW. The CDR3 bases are TGTGCCAGCAGCTTAGATCGAGACGGGGACAGGGAGTGG.

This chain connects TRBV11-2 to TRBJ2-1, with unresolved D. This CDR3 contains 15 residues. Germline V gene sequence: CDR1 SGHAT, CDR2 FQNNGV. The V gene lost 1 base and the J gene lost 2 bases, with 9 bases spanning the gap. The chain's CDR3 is CASSLGYLTYNEQFF. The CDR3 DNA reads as TGTGCCAGCAGCTTAGGTTACCTAACCTACAATGAGCAGTTCTTC.

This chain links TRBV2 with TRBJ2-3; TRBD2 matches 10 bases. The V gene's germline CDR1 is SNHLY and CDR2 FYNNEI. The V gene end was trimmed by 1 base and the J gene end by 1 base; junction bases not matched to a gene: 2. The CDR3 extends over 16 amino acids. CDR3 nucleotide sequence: TGTGCCAGCAGTGAAGAAGCGGGGGGGCGCACAGATACGCAGTATTTT. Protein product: CASSEEAGGRTDTQYF.

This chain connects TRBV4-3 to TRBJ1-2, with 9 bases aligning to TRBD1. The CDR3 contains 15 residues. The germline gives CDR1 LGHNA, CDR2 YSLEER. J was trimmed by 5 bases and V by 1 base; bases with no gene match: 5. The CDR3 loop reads CASSQGGTGKYGYTF. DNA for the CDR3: TGCGCCAGCAGCCAAGGAGGGACAGGGAAGTATGGCTACACCTTC.